These T cell receptor beta chains were read from a single sample in a study of blood T cell repertoires in COVID-19. The repertoire was sequenced with immunoSEQ multiplex PCR; TCRdb's copy has only in-frame clones and lacks some. In the table there are approximately 470,000 clones, approximately 83% of which are singletons. Specimen: peripheral blood. Receptors were obtained from a human donor in a cohort sampled during active COVID-19. CDR3s include the opening cysteine and the closing phenylalanine or tryptophan. The order of the fields is J gene, V gene, D gene, clone size, CDR3 DNA, CDR3 protein. D genes are given only for firm matches. Not all rows give a size; the values are once, few, many and, for expanded clones, a class.

TRBJ1-5 TRBV6-1 TRBD1 . TGTGCCAGCAGTGAAGCTTGGGACAGGCCCCAGCATTTT CASSEAWDRPQHF
TRBJ2-3 TRBV7-3 . . TGTGCCAGCAGCTTAAAACTTACTAGCACAGATACGCAGTATTTT CASSLKLTSTDTQYF
TRBJ1-3 TRBV6-5 . . TGTGCCAGTTACCAGACAGGCGACTCTGGAAACACCATATATTTT CASYQTGDSGNTIYF
TRBJ2-1 TRBV7-9 TRBD2 once TGTGCCAGCAGGGCGGGACTAGCGAGCTCCTACAATGAGCAGTTCTTC CASRAGLASSYNEQFF
TRBJ1-6 TRBV6-5 . . TGTGCCAGCAGTTACACAGGGCCCACACCCCTCCACTTT CASSYTGPTPLHF
TRBJ2-7 TRBV11-2 TRBD1 . TGTGCCAGCAGCTTCAACCCGGGACAGGGAGGCGAGCAGTACTTC CASSFNPGQGGEQYF
TRBJ2-3 TRBV5-1 TRBD2 . TGCGCCAGCACGGCTAGCGGGAACACAGATACGCAGTATTTT CASTASGNTDTQYF
TRBJ2-1 TRBV7-2 TRBD2 . TGTGCCAGCAGCGCCATAGCGGGAGCCCCCTACAATGAGCAGTTCTTC CASSAIAGAPYNEQFF
TRBJ2-3 TRBV4-2 TRBD2 . TGTGCCAGCAGCCAAGAACTAGCGGGAGGACAAAACCCAGATACGCAGTATTTT CASSQELAGGQNPDTQYF
TRBJ2-1 TRBV7-3 TRBD1 . TGTGCCAGCAGCTTGACAGGGGGCCCCTACAATGAGCAGTTCTTC CASSLTGGPYNEQFF
TRBJ2-7 TRBV3-1/TRBV3-2 TRBD1 . TGTGCCAGCAGCCACGCATCCGGGACAGCCGACTACGAGCAGTACTTC CASSHASGTADYEQYF
TRBJ2-1 TRBV5-1 TRBD2 . TGCGCCAGCAGCCGACTAGCGGGAGGTAATGAGCAGTTCTTC CASSRLAGGNEQFF
TRBJ2-7 TRBV4-2 . once TGTGCCAGCAGCCGGGGCCCCGGCGAGCAGTACTTC CASSRGPGEQYF
TRBJ2-7 TRBV30 TRBD1 . TGTGCCTGGAGTTCGGGACAGGGGACCTACGAGCAGTACTTC CAWSSGQGTYEQYF
TRBJ2-3 TRBV25-1 TRBD2 . TGTGCCAGCAGTGCGCGCGGGGGGGGTACGCAGTATTTT CASSARGGGTQYF
TRBJ2-2 TRBV5-5 . . TGTGCCAGCAGCCGGCGGACAGAGAACACCGGGGAGCTGTTTTTT CASSRRTENTGELFF
TRBJ1-5 TRBV28 . few TGTGCCAGCAGTCCAGGACAGATTAGCAATCAGCCCCAGCATTTT CASSPGQISNQPQHF
TRBJ2-1 TRBV28 TRBD1 . TGTGCCAGCAGTCCACAGGGGGCGGGTAATGAGCAGTTCTTC CASSPQGAGNEQFF
TRBJ2-3 TRBV19 TRBD2 once TGTGCCACAAAAGCGGGAGTGGTCACAGATACGCAGTATTTT CATKAGVVTDTQYF